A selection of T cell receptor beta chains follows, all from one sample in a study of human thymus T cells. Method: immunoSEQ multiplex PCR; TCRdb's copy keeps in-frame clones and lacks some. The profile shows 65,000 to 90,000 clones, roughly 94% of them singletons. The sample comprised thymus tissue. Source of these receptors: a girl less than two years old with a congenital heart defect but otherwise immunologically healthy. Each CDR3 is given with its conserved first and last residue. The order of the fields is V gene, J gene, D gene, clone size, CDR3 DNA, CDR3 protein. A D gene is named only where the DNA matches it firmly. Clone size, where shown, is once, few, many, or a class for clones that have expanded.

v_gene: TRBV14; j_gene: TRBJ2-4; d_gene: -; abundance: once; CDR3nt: TGTGCCAGCAGCCTTGGACGGTCCAAAAACATTCAGTACTTC; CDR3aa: CASSLGRSKNIQYF
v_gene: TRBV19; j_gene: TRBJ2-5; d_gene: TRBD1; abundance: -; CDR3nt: TGTGCCAGTAGTACTATCCGGACAGGAAACCAAGAGACCCAGTACTTC; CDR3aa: CASSTIRTGNQETQYF
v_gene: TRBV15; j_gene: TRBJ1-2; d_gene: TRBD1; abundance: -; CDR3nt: TGTGCCACCAGCAGAGGGGGGGACAGGCCGCCCTATGGCTACACCTTC; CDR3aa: CATSRGGDRPPYGYTF
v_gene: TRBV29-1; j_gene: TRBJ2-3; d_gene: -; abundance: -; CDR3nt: TGCAGCGTTGAGAGGAGGGGACCCTGCACAGATACGCAGTATTTT; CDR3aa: CSVERRGPCTDTQYF
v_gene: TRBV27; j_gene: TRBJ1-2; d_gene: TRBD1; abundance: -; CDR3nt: TGTGCCAGCAGTTTATCAACGACAGGGGGTCGGGCCTATGGCTACACCTTC; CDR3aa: CASSLSTTGGRAYGYTF
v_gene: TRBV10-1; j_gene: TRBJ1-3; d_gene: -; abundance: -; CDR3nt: TGCGCCAGCAGTGAAGGGACGGAAAATTCTGGAAACACCATATATTTT; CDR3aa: CASSEGTENSGNTIYF
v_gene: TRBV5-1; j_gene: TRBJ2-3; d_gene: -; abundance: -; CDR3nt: TGCGCCAGCAGCGCGGGATTTGCAGATACGCAGTATTTT; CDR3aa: CASSAGFADTQYF
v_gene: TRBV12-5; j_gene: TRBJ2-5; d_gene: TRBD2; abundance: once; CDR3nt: TGTGCTAGTGGTTTGGTACGGGGAGCGGGAGACCAAGAGACCCAGTACTTC; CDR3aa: CASGLVRGAGDQETQYF
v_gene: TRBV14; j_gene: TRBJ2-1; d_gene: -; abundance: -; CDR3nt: TGTGCCAGCAGCCAAGATGTTGCCAGGGTGAACAATGAGCAGTTCTTC; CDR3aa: CASSQDVARVNNEQFF
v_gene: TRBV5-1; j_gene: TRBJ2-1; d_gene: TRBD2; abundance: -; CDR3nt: TGCGCCAGCAGCTTGTGGCTAGCGGATAATGAGCAGTTCTTC; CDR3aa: CASSLWLADNEQFF
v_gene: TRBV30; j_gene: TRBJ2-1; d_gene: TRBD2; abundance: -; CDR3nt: TGTGCCTGGAGGGCCCAGCGGGAGACGTGCAATGAGCAGTTCTTC; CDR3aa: CAWRAQRETCNEQFF
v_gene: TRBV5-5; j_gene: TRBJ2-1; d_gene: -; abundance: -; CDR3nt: TGTGCCAGCAGCTTAATCCGGGCGCAGGTGGGTGAGCAGTTCTTC; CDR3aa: CASSLIRAQVGEQFF
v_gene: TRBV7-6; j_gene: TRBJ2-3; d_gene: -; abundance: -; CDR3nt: TGTGCCAGCAGCTTAGATGTTCGCGGGACCACTTTCACAGATACGCAGTATTTT; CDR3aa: CASSLDVRGTTFTDTQYF
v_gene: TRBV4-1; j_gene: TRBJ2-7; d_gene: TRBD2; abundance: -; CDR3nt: TGCGCCAGCAGCCAAGGCGGGAGGGAGTCCTACGAGCAGTACTTC; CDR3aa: CASSQGGRESYEQYF
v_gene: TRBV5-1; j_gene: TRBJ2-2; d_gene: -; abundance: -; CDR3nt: TGCGCCAGCAGCGCAGGGTGGGGGGCCGGGGAGCTGTTTTTT; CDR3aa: CASSAGWGAGELFF
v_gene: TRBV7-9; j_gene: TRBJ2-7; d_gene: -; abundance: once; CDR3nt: TGTGCCAGCATGATCGCGGGTCGCCCTTTAGACGAGCAGTACTTC; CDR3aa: CASMIAGRPLDEQYF
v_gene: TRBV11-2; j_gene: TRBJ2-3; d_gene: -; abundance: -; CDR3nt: TGTGCCAGCAGCTTAGATCGCCCTAGGGACACAGATACGCAGTATTTT; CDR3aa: CASSLDRPRDTDTQYF
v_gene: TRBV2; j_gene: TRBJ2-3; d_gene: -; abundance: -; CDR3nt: TGTGCCAGCAGTGCGACCAGAGATACGCAGTATTTT; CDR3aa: CASSATRDTQYF
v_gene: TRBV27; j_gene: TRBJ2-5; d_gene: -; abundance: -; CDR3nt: TGTGCCAGCAGTTTAGAGCGGGCGAGCCAAGAGACCCAGTACTTC; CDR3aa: CASSLERASQETQYF
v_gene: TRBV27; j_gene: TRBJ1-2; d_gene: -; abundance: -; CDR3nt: TGTGCCAGCAGTTTAGATGGGAACTATGGCTACACCTTC; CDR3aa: CASSLDGNYGYTF
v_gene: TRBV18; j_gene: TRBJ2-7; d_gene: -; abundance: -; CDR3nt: TGTGCCAGCTCACCTGAGTCCCCTAGGTACGAGCAGTACTTC; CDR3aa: CASSPESPRYEQYF
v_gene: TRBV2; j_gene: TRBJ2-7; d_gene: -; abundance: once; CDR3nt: TGTGCCAGCAGTGAAGGGGCAGGGAGGACCTACGAGCAGTACTTC; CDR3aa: CASSEGAGRTYEQYF
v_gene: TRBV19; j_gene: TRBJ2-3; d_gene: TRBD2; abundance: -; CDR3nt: TGTGCCAGTAGGGCAGGGGCGGGAGGGCCTCCAGATACGCAGTATTTT; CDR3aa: CASRAGAGGPPDTQYF
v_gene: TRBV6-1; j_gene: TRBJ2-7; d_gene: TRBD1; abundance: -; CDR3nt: TGTGCCAGCAGTGGAAGACACCGGACAGGGCCCCCCTACGAGCAGTACTTC; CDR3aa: CASSGRHRTGPPYEQYF
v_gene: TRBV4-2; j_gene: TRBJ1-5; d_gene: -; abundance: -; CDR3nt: TGTGCCAGCAGCCAAGACCTACAATTTCCCGGACCTAGGCAGCCCCAGCATTTT; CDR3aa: CASSQDLQFPGPRQPQHF
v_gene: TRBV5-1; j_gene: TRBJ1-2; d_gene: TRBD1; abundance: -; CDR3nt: TGCGCCAGCAGCTTCGGGGGGACAGTCGACTATGGCTACACCTTC; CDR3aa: CASSFGGTVDYGYTF
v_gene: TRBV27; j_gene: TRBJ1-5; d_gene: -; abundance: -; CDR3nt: TGTGCCAGCACTTCCTCGGGACGGAATCAGCCCCAGCATTTT; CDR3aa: CASTSSGRNQPQHF
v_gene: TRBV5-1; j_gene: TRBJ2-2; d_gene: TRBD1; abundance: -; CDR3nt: TGCGCCAGCAGCTTCTACCGGGACAGGGGGCTTCACGGGGAGCTGTTTTTT; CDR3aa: CASSFYRDRGLHGELFF
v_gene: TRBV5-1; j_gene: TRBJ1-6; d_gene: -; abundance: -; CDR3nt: TGCGCCAGCTCTCTTGACAGCTCCTATAATTCACCCCTCCACTTT; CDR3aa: CASSLDSSYNSPLHF
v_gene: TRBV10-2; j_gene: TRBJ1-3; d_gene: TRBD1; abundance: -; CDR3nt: TGCGCCAGCAGTTCAGACAGGGGCCACTCTGGAAACACCATATATTTT; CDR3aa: CASSSDRGHSGNTIYF
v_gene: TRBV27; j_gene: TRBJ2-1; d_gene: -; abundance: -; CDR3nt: TGTGCCAGCAGTTTATACTCTGGGGGCAATGAGCAGTTCTTC; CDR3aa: CASSLYSGGNEQFF
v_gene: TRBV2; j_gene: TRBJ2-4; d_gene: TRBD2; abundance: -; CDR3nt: TGTGCCAGCAGGGGGAGGGGTAAAAACATTCAGTACTTC; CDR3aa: CASRGRGKNIQYF
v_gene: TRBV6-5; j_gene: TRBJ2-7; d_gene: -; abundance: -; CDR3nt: TGTGCCAGCAGTTACTCGGGCGGGTCAAGCGAGCAGTACTTC; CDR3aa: CASSYSGGSSEQYF
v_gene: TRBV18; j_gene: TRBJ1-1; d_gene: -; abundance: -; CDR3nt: TGTGCCAGCTCACCCACTGAAGCTTTCTTT; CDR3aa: CASSPTEAFF
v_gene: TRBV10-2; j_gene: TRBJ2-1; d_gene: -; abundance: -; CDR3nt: TGCGCCAGGGATCACAATGAGCAGTTCTTC; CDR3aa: CARDHNEQFF
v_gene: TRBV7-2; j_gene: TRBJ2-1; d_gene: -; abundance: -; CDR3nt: TGTGCCAGCAGCTTACTAGCGAGAGGATACAATGAGCAGTTCTTC; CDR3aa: CASSLLARGYNEQFF
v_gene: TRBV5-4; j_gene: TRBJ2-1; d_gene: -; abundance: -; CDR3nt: TGTGCCAGCAGCTTGAACTGCGGGACGAGCTCCTACAATGAGCAGTTCTTC; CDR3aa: CASSLNCGTSSYNEQFF
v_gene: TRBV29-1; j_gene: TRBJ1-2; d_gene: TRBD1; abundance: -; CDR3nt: TGCAGCGTCCTAGGGACAGAAATAGACTATGGCTACACCTTC; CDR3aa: CSVLGTEIDYGYTF
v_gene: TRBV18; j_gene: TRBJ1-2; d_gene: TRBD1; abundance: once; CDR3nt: TGTGCCAGCTCACCACGGGCCCGACAGGGCCACTATGGCTACACCTTC; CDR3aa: CASSPRARQGHYGYTF
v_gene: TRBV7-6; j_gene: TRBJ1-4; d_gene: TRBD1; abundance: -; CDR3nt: TGTGCCAGCAGCGCTGGGACAGGCGATAATGAAAAACTGTTTTTT; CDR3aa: CASSAGTGDNEKLFF
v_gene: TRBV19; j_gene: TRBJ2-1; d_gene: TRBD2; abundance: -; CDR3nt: TGTGCCTCGAAAGCGGGAGGGGGCAATGAGCAGTTCTTC; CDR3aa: CASKAGGGNEQFF
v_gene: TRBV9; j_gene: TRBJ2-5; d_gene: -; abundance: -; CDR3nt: TGTGCCAGCAGCCCGAGGGAGGTAAAAGAGACCCAGTACTTC; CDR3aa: CASSPREVKETQYF
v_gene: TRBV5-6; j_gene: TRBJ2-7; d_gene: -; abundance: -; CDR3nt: TGTGCCAGCGGTTTGATTGGGGGGCGCTTAGACGAGCAGTACTTC; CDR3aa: CASGLIGGRLDEQYF
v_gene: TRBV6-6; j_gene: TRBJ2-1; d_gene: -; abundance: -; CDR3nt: TGTGCCAGCAGGCCCCACTCGGGTAGCTCCTACAATGAGCAGTTCTTC; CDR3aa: CASRPHSGSSYNEQFF
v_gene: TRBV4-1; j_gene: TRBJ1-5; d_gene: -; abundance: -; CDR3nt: TGCGCCAGCAGCCAAGAGGCACAGATACCACAGCCCCAGCATTTT; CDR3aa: CASSQEAQIPQPQHF
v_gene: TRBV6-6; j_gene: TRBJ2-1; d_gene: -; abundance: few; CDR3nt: TGTGCCAGCAGTTACTCGTTGGGTTTTGAGCAGTTCTTC; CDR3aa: CASSYSLGFEQFF
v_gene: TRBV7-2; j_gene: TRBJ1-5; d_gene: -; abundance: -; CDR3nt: TGTGCCAGCAGCTTATTGTTAGGTCAGCCCCAGCATTTT; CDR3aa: CASSLLLGQPQHF
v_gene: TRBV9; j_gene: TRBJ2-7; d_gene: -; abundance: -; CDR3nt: TGTGCCAGCAGCGTAGGCTTACAGGTTCCCTACGAGCAGTACTTC; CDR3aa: CASSVGLQVPYEQYF
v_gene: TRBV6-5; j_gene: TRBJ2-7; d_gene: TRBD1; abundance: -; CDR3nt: TGTGCCAGCAGTTACTCGACAGGGCCCGAATACGAGCAGTACTTC; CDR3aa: CASSYSTGPEYEQYF